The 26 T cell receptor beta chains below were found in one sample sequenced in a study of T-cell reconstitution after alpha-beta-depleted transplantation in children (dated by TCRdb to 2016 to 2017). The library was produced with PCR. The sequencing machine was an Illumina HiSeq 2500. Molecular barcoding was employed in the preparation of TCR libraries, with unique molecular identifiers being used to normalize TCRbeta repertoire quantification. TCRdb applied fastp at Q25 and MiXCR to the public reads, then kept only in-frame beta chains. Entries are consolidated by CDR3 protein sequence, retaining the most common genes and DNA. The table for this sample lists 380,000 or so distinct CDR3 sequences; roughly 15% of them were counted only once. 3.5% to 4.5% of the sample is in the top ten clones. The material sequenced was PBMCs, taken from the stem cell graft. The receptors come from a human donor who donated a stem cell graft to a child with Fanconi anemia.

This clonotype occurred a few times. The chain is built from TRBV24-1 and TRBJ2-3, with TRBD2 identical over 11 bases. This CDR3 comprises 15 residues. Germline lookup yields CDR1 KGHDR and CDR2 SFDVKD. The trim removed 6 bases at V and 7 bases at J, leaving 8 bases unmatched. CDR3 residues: CATSSSSGGAHTQYF. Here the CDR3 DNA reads TGTGCCACCAGTTCCAGTAGCGGGGGGGCCCATACGCAGTATTTT.

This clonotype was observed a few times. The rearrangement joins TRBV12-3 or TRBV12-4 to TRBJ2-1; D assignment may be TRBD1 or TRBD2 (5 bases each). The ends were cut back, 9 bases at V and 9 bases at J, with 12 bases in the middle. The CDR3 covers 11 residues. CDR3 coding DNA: TGTGCCAGTTCCCACGGGACTGAGCAGTTCTTC. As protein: CASSHGTEQFF.

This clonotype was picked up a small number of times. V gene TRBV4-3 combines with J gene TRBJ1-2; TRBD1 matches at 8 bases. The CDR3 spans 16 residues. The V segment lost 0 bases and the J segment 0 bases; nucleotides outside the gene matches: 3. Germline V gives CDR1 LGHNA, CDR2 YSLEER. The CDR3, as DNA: TGCGCCAGCAGCCAAGAGGGACAGGCTACTAACTATGGCTACACCTTC. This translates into CASSQEGQATNYGYTF.

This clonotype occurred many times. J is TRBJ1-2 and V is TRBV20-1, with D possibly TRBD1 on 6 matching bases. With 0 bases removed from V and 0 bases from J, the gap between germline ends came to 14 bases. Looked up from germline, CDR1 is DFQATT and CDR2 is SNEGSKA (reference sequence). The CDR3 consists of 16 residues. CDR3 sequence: CSARDVGRGTNYGYTF. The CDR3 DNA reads TGCAGTGCTAGAGATGTAGGTAGGGGGACTAACTATGGCTACACCTTC.

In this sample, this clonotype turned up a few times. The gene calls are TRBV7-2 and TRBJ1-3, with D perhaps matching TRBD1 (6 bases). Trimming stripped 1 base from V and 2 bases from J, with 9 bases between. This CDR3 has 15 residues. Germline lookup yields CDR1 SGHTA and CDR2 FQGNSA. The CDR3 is CASSLGRGPGNTIYF. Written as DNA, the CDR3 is TGTGCCAGCAGCTTAGGCAGGGGCCCTGGAAACACCATATATTTT.

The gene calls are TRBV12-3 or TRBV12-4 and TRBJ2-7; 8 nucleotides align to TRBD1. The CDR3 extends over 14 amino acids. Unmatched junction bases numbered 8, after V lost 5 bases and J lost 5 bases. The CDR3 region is CASSETGDINEQYF. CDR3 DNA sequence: TGTGCCAGCAGTGAGACAGGGGATATTAACGAGCAGTACTTC.

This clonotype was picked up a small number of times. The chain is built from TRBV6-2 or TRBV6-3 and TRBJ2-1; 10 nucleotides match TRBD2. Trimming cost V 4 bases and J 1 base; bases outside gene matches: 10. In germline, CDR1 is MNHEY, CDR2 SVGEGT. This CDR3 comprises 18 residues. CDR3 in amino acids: CASSSPSGGAKSYNEQFF. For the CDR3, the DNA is TGTGCCAGCAGTTCCCCCAGCGGGGGGGCCAAGTCCTACAATGAGCAGTTCTTC.

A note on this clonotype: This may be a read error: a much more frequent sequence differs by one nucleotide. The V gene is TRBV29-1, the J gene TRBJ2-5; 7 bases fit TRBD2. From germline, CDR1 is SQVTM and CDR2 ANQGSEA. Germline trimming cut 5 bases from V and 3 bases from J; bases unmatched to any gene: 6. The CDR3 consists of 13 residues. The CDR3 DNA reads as TGCAGCGTTCGCTGGGGGGGTGAAGAGACCCAGTACTTC. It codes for CSVRWGGEETQYF.

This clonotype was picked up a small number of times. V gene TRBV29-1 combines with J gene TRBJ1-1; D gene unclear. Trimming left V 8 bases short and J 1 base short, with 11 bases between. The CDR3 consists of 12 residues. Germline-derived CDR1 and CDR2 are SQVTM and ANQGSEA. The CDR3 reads CSIRASNTEAFF. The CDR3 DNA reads TGCAGCATTCGGGCTTCGAACACTGAAGCTTTCTTT.

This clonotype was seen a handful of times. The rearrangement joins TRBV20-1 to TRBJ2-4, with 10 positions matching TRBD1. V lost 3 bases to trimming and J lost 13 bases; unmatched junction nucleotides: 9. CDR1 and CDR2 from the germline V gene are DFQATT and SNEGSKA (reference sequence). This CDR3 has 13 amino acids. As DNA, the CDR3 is TGCAGTGCTAGGACAGGGGGCCTGTACTTACAGTACTTC. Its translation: CSARTGGLYLQYF.

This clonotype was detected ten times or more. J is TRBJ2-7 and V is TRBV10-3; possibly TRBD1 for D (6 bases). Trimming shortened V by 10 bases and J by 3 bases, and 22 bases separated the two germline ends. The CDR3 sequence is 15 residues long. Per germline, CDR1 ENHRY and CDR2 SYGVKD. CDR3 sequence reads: CATHPGTSELYEQYV. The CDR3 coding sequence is TGTGCCACCCACCCCGGGACATCGGAACTCTACGAGCAGTACGTC.

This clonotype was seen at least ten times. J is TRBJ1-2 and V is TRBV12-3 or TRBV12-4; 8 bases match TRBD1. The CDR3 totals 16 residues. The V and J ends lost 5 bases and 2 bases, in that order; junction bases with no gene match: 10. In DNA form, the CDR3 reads TGTGCCAGCAGTCCCCGGACAGGGAGAGGGAACTATGGCTACACCTTC. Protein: CASSPRTGRGNYGYTF.

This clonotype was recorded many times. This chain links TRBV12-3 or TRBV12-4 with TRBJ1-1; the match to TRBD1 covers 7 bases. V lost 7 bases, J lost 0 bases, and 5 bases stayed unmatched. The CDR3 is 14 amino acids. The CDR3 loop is CASTGQLMNTEAFF. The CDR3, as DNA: TGTGCCAGCACGGGACAGCTAATGAACACTGAAGCTTTCTTT.

The CDR3 region is CASSPSGQGYGYTF. CDR3 nucleotide sequence: TGTGCCAGCAGCCCCAGTGGGCAGGGGTATGGCTACACCTTC. The V gene is TRBV12-3 or TRBV12-4, the J gene TRBJ1-2; the D gene is possibly TRBD1 (6 bases). Trimming took 6 bases from V and 5 from J, leaving 16 bases between them. The CDR3 contains 14 residues.

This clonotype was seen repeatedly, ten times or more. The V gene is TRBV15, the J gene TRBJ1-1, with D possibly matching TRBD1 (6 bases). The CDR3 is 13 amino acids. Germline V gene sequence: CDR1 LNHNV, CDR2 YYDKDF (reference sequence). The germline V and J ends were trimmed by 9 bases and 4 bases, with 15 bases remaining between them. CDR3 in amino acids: CATTYRVGTEAFF. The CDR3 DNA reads TGTGCCACTACTTACAGGGTTGGCACTGAAGCTTTCTTT.

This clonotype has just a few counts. The CDR3 spells CASSRDRGLSEQFF. DNA of the CDR3: TGTGCCAGCAGCCGGGACAGGGGTCTGAGTGAGCAGTTCTTC. V and J are TRBV14 and TRBJ2-1, with 10 bases aligning to TRBD1. The CDR3 contains 14 residues. The junction had 6 bases not matched to a gene; V was cut back by 4 bases and J by 9 bases. Germline-derived CDR1 and CDR2 are SGHDN and FVKESK. Supplemented by reference TRBV14 and TRBJ2-1, the full variable domain reads EAGVTQFPSHSVIEKGQTVTLRCDPISGHDNLYWYRRVMGKEIKFLLHFVKESKQDESGMPNNRFLAERTGGTYSTLKVQPAELEDSGVYFCASSRDRGLSEQFFGPGTRLTVL.

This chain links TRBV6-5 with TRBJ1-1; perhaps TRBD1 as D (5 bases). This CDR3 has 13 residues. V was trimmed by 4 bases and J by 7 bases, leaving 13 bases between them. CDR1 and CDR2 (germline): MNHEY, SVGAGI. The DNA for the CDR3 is TGTGCCAGCAGTTTCCCAGGGAGCGGTGAAGCTTTCTTT. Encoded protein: CASSFPGSGEAFF.

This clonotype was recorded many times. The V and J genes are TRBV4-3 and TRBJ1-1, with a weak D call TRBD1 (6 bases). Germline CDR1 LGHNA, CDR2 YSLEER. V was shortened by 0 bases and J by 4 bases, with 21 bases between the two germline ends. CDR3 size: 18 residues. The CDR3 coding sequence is TGCGCCAGCAGCCAAGATCTGGCCGGGGGGGCGAGGTTCACTGAAGCTTTCTTT. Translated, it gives CASSQDLAGGARFTEAFF.

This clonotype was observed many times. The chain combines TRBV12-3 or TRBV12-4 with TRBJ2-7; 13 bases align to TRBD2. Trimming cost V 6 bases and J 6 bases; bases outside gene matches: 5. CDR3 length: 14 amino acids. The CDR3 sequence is CASSSTSGGLEQYF. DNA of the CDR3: TGTGCCAGCAGCTCGACTAGCGGGGGGCTCGAGCAGTACTTC.

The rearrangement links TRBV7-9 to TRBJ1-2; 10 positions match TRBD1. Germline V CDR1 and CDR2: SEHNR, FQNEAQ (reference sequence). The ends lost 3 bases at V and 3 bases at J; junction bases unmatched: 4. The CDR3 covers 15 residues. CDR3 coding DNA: TGTGCCAGCAGCTTGGGACAGGGGACCTACTATGGCTACACCTTC. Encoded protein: CASSLGQGTYYGYTF.

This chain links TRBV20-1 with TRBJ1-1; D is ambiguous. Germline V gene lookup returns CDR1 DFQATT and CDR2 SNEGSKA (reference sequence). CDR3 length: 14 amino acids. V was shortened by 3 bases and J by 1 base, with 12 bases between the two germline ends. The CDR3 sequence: CSARESSGNTEAFF. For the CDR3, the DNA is TGCAGTGCTAGGGAATCTTCAGGGAACACTGAAGCTTTCTTT.

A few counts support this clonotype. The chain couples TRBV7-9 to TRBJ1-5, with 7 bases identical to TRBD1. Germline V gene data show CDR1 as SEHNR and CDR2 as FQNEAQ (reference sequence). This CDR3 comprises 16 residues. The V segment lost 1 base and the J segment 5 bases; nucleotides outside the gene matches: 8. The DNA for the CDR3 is TGTGCCAGCAGCTTAGAGCAGACAGGGCGATATCAGCCCCAGCATTTT. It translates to CASSLEQTGRYQPQHF.

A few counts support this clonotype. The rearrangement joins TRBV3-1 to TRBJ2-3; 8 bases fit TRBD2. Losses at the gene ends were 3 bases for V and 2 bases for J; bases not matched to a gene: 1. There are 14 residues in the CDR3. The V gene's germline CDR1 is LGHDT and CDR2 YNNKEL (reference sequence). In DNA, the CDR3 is TGTGCCAGCAGCCACGGGGGGGACACAGATACGCAGTATTTT. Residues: CASSHGGDTDTQYF.

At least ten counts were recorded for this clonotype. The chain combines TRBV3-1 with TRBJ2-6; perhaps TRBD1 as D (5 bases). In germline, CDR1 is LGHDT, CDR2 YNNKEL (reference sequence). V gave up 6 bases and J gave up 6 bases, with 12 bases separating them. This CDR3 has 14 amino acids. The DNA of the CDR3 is TGTGCCAGCAGTCCTATGACAGTGGCCAACGTCCTGACTTTC. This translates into CASSPMTVANVLTF.

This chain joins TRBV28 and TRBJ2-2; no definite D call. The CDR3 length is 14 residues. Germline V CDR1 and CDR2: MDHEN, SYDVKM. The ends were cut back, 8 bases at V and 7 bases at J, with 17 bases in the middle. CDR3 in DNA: TGTGCCAGCTGCCCACGGGCGAATTACGGGGAGCTGTTTTTT. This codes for CASCPRANYGELFF.

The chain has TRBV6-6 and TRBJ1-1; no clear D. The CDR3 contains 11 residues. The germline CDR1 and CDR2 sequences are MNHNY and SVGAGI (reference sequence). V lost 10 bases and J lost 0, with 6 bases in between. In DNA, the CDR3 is TGTGCCACCGCACTGAACACTGAAGCTTTCTTT. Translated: CATALNTEAFF.